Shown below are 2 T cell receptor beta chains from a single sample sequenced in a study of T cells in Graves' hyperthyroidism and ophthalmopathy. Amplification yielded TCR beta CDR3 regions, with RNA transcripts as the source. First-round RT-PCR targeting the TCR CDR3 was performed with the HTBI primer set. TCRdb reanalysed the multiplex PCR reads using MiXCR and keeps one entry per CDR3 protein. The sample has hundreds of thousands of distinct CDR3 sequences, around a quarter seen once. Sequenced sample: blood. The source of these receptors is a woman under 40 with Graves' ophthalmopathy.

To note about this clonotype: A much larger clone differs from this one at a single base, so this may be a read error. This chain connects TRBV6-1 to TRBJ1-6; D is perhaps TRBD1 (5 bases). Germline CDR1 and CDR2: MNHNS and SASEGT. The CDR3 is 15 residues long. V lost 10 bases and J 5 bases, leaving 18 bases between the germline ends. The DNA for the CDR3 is TGTGCCACCAAGAGGGGTCGGACAAATAATTCACCCCTCCACTTT. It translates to CATKRGRTNNSPLHF.

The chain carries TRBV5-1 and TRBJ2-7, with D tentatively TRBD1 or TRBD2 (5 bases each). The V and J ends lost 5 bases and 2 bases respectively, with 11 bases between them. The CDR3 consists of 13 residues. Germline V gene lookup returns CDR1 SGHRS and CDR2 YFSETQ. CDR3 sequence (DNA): TGCGCCAGCAGAGTCGGGACCACCTACGAGCAGTACTTC. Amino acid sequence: CASRVGTTYEQYF. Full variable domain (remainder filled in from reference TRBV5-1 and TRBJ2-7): KAGVTQTPRYLIKTRGQQVTLSCSPISGHRSVSWYQQTPGQGLQFLFEYFSETQRNKGNFPGRFSGRQFSNSRSEMNVSTLELGDSALYLCASRVGTTYEQYFGPGTRLTVT.